Shown below are 18 T cell receptor beta chains from a single sample sequenced in a study of blood T cell repertoires in COVID-19. This table comes from immunoSEQ multiplex PCR, and its TCRdb copy is limited to in-frame clones, with some not included. The table has about 93,000 clones, about 80% seen once. Specimen: peripheral blood. The origin of the receptors is a human donor in a cohort sampled during active COVID-19.

CDR3 residues: CASSIGHGAEQFF. As DNA, the CDR3 is TGTGCCAGTAGTATTGGCCATGGGGCCGAGCAGTTCTTC. The chain couples TRBV19 to TRBJ2-1; possibly TRBD1 for D (5 bases). Per germline, CDR1 LNHDA and CDR2 SQIVND (reference sequence). CDR3 length: 13 residues. Trimming pared 3 bases from V and 10 bases from J, leaving 13 bases between.

This chain connects TRBV15 to TRBJ1-1, with 8 positions matching TRBD1. CDR1 and CDR2 from the germline V gene are LNHNV and YYDKDF (reference sequence). The CDR3 extends over 14 amino acids. J gave up 2 bases and V 3 bases, and 2 bases lay outside the gene matches. CDR3 DNA: TGTGCCACCAGCAGGGGACAGGCTAACACTGAAGCTTTCTTT. Translation: CATSRGQANTEAFF.

This clone appeared a few times. This chain connects TRBV28 to TRBJ2-1; the D gene is possibly TRBD1 (6 bases). Trimming cost V 6 bases and J 6 bases, with 18 bases left between them. From germline, CDR1 is MDHEN and CDR2 SYDVKM. The CDR3 spans 15 residues. This CDR3 reads CASSRAGTRRNEQFF. CDR3 in DNA: TGTGCCAGCAGCCGGGCCGGGACACGGCGCAATGAGCAGTTCTTC. Complete variable domain (other parts from reference TRBV28 and TRBJ2-1): DVKVTQSSRYLVKRTGEKVFLECVQDMDHENMFWYRQDPGLGLRLIYFSYDVKMKEKGDIPEGYSVSREKKERFSLILESASTNQTSMYLCASSRAGTRRNEQFFGPGTRLTVL.

This clone was counted a few times. V is TRBV27 and J is TRBJ2-1; the match to TRBD2 covers 14 bases. The V segment lost 7 bases and the J segment 5 bases; nucleotides outside the gene matches: 13. This CDR3 has 18 residues. The germline V gene encodes CDR1 MNHEY and CDR2 SMNVEV (reference sequence). The CDR3, as DNA: TGTGCCAGCACTCGGACTAGCGGGAGGTATCGGAACGACAATGAGCAGTTCTTC. Its protein is CASTRTSGRYRNDNEQFF.

The genes are TRBV6-5 and TRBJ1-2, with 9 bases identical to TRBD1. V lost 6 bases and J lost 6; bases outside the gene matches: 11. Germline V gene sequence: CDR1 MNHEY, CDR2 SVGAGI. The CDR3 extends over 15 amino acids. CDR3 in amino acids: CASRPSYRGRNGYTF. The CDR3 DNA sequence: TGTGCCAGCAGGCCTTCCTACAGGGGGCGCAATGGCTACACCTTC.

This sequence joins TRBV4-2 and TRBJ2-4, with 8 nucleotides matching TRBD1. J gave up 1 base and V 4 bases, and 6 bases lay outside the gene matches. From germline, CDR1 is LGHNA and CDR2 YNFKEQ. The CDR3 spans 16 residues. The CDR3 spells CASSPKTGEAKNIQYF. DNA for the CDR3: TGTGCCAGCAGCCCTAAGACAGGGGAGGCCAAAAACATTCAGTACTTC.

This chain joins TRBV5-4 and TRBJ1-2, with D tentatively TRBD1 (5 bases). Looked up from germline, CDR1 is SGHNT and CDR2 is YYREEE (reference sequence). Trimming left V 2 bases short and J 4 bases short, with 12 bases between. The length of the CDR3 is 14 residues. The chain's CDR3 is CASSFDRLPYGYTF. CDR3 DNA sequence: TGTGCCAGCAGCTTCGACAGACTGCCCTATGGCTACACCTTC.

This clone has more than one count but fewer than ten. This rearrangement joins TRBV27 to TRBJ2-1, with D perhaps matching TRBD2 (5 bases). CDR1 is MNHEY, CDR2 SMNVEV, per germline (reference sequence). V was clipped by 6 bases and J by 9 bases, with 24 bases between them. The CDR3 is 16 amino acids. The CDR3 nucleotides are TGTGCCAGCAGACTCTCTGGGCGATCCCAACGGGGTGAGCAGTTCTTC. It translates to CASRLSGRSQRGEQFF.

The chain uses TRBV28 and TRBJ2-7, with TRBD1 identical over 7 bases. Germline CDR1 MDHEN, CDR2 SYDVKM. The trim removed 3 bases at V and 4 bases at J, leaving 12 bases unmatched. This CDR3 has 16 amino acids. The CDR3 DNA reads as TGTGCCAGCAGTTTGCCCTCGACAGGGTTTATTTACGAGCAGTACTTC. It yields the protein CASSLPSTGFIYEQYF.

The CDR3 sequence: CASDFGQLYGYTF. The CDR3 nucleotides are TGTGCCAGCGACTTCGGACAGCTCTATGGCTACACCTTC. The genes are TRBV2 and TRBJ1-2, with D perhaps matching TRBD1 (6 bases). Trimming took off 8 bases at V and 4 bases at J, with 14 bases between the two ends. The CDR3 loop spans 13 amino acids. Germline V gene data show CDR1 as SNHLY and CDR2 as FYNNEI.

The CDR3 nucleotides are TGCGCCAGCAGCTCCCAGACTAGCGGGGCAGATACGCAGTATTTT. The encoded protein is CASSSQTSGADTQYF. The J gene is TRBJ2-3, the V gene TRBV5-1, with TRBD2 matching 11 bases. The CDR3 consists of 15 residues. Germline lookup yields CDR1 SGHRS and CDR2 YFSETQ. V trimming: 3 bases; J trimming: 4 bases; junction bases outside the gene matches: 4.

This chain links TRBV2 with TRBJ1-1, with 9 bases aligning to TRBD1. CDR3 length equals 14 residues. With V trimmed by 6 bases and J by 1 base, 3 bases remained unmatched. CDR1 is SNHLY, CDR2 FYNNEI, per germline. CDR3 protein: CASRVQGANTEAFF. The CDR3, as DNA: TGTGCCAGCAGGGTACAGGGGGCGAACACTGAAGCTTTCTTT.

This clone was seen a handful of times. The gene calls are TRBV6-4 and TRBJ2-3; 8 bases match TRBD2. This CDR3 contains 16 residues. J lost 6 bases, V lost 5 bases, and 13 bases had no gene match. The germline V gene has CDR1 MRHNA and CDR2 SNTAGT. The chain's CDR3 is CASSKGGGSKGDTQYF. The CDR3 DNA is TGTGCCAGCAGTAAGGGCGGGGGGTCAAAGGGCGATACGCAGTATTTT.

This clone was seen once. The rearrangement joins TRBV18 to TRBJ2-7, with 10 positions matching TRBD1. This CDR3 has 13 residues. After removal of 5 bases from V and 7 bases from J, the junction contained 5 bases not matched to a gene. Germline-derived CDR1 and CDR2 are KGHSH and LQKENI. CDR3 bases: TGTGCCAGCTCAATCCGGGACAGGGGAGAGCAGTACTTC. It is translated as CASSIRDRGEQYF. Using reference TRBV18 and TRBJ2-7 for the parts outside the CDR3, the full variable domain is NAGVMQNPRHLVRRRGQEARLRCSPMKGHSHVYWYRQLPEEGLKFMVYLQKENIIDESGMPKERFSAEFPKEGPSILRIQQVVRGDSAAYFCASSIRDRGEQYFGPGTRLTVT.

J is TRBJ1-6 and V is TRBV19; TRBD1 is a possible D gene (6 bases). This CDR3 has 16 amino acids. Trimming took off 7 bases at V and 5 bases at J, with 18 bases between the two ends. The germline V gene encodes CDR1 LNHDA and CDR2 SQIVND (reference sequence). CDR3: CASTLGQGQNNSPLHF. The CDR3 DNA is TGTGCCAGTACCCTAGGGCAGGGGCAGAATAATTCACCCCTCCACTTT.

The CDR3 loop reads CASSLGSDYGYTF. DNA of the CDR3: TGTGCCAGCAGCTTGGGATCAGACTATGGCTACACCTTC. The chain couples TRBV5-8 to TRBJ1-2; D gene uncertain. Germline CDR1 reads SGHTS; CDR2 reads YDEGEE. The CDR3 covers 13 residues. The V end was cut by 0 bases, the J end by 3 bases, with 6 bases between.

The rearrangement joins TRBV28 to TRBJ1-6, with D possibly TRBD1 on 6 matching bases. The CDR3 consists of 15 residues. Germline assignment: CDR1 MDHEN and CDR2 SYDVKM. With 6 bases removed from V and 9 bases from J, the gap between germline ends came to 18 bases. CDR3 sequence: CASRKDSRLSSPLHF. In DNA form, the CDR3 reads TGTGCCAGCAGAAAGGACAGCCGCCTCAGTTCACCCCTCCACTTT.

The CDR3 DNA follows: TGTGCCAGCAGCCTAGCCTACGAGCAGTACTTC. Translated: CASSLAYEQYF. The rearrangement links TRBV5-8 to TRBJ2-7; D gene ambiguous. Germline CDR1 SGHTS, CDR2 YDEGEE. Trimming took off 4 bases at V and 2 bases at J, with 4 bases between the two ends. CDR3 length: 11 residues.